Presented here are 26 T cell receptor beta chains from one specimen sequenced in a study of spatial heterogeneity in lung cancer (dated by TCRdb to between 2018 and 2021). The sample's time point label, decoded: blood at routine non-recurrence follow-up after resection. For TCR sequencing, whole RNA was extracted from tumor and nontumor lung tissue, or from cryopreserved PBMC samples, and no cell sorting was done. Preparation of the library involved 5' RACE. Sequencing took place on a NextSeq 500. TCRdb reprocessing: public reads trimmed at Q25 with fastp, clones called with MiXCR, in-frame beta chains kept. Identical CDR3 protein sequences are pooled into one entry, listed with their most common genes and DNA. The sample contains some 120,000 distinct CDR3 sequences, 9% to 15% of them found a single time. The leading ten clones occupy roughly 17% of the sample. This material consisted of PBMCs, taken at follow-up. These receptors all stem from a male donor with early-stage non-small cell lung cancer.

This clonotype was seen a few times. The chain uses TRBV4-1 and TRBJ2-5, with a possible D match to TRBD2 (6 bases). The length of the CDR3 is 15 residues. Germline V lookup: CDR1 MGHRA, CDR2 YSYEKL. V was pared by 2 bases and J by 4 bases, with 14 bases between. The CDR3 here is CASSQYGTRGETQYF. The DNA for the CDR3 is TGCGCCAGCAGCCAATACGGGACTCGAGGAGAGACCCAGTACTTC.

The CDR3 bases are TGCGCCAGCAGCAAAAGAGCTCCGGGACTTGCCCTCTCTGGGGCCAACGTCCTGACTTTC. It specifies CASSKRAPGLALSGANVLTF. The chain couples TRBV4-3 to TRBJ2-6; D perhaps matches TRBD2 (6 bases). Trimming shortened V by 5 bases and J by 0 bases, and 23 bases separated the two germline ends. CDR3 length equals 20 residues. The germline V gene encodes CDR1 LGHNA and CDR2 YSLEER.

The chain carries TRBV7-9 and TRBJ2-5, with a weak D call TRBD2 (6 bases). Germline loops: CDR1 SEHNR, CDR2 FQNEAQ (reference sequence). Trimming removed 5 bases at V and 2 bases at J, with 15 bases between. The CDR3 has 15 amino acids. The CDR3 sequence is CASSRLVSDQETQYF. The CDR3, as DNA: TGTGCCAGCAGCCGACTAGTTTCCGATCAAGAGACCCAGTACTTC.

Ten or more counts support this clonotype. The chain carries TRBV5-1 and TRBJ2-7; the D is unclear. The CDR3 extends over 13 amino acids. V was pared by 2 bases and J by 5 bases, with 11 bases between. Germline CDR1 SGHRS, CDR2 YFSETQ. The CDR3 loop is CASSFIGFDEQYF. CDR3 sequence (DNA): TGCGCCAGCAGCTTTATCGGGTTCGACGAGCAGTACTTC.

V is TRBV7-9 and J is TRBJ1-3; tentatively, D is TRBD1 (6 bases). Germline CDR1 reads SEHNR; CDR2 reads FQNEAQ (reference sequence). V shed 4 bases and J shed 4 bases, with 14 bases lying between them. The CDR3 runs to 15 residues. DNA of the CDR3: TGTGCCAGCAGCTCCCAACAGGGAGGAGGAAACACCATATATTTT. The encoded protein is CASSSQQGGGNTIYF.

The table lists this clonotype with a few counts. The chain employs TRBV12-3 or TRBV12-4 and TRBJ2-5, with unresolved D. The V end was cut by 7 bases, the J end by 1 base, with 10 bases between. The CDR3 contains 13 residues. The DNA of the CDR3 is TGTGCCAGCACGAGGACGACCCAAGAGACCCAGTACTTC. This gives the protein CASTRTTQETQYF.

This clonotype was recorded many times. Here the CDR3 reads CASSQDKTGVAFF. CDR3 sequence (DNA): TGCGCCAGCAGCCAAGACAAGACAGGGGTAGCTTTCTTT. The chain is built from TRBV4-1 and TRBJ1-1, with TRBD1 matching over 8 bases. J was trimmed by 10 bases and V by 0 bases; bases with no gene match: 4. CDR1 and CDR2 (germline): MGHRA, YSYEKL. There are 13 residues in the CDR3.

The chain uses TRBV5-1 and TRBJ2-7; perhaps TRBD1 as D (5 bases). The CDR3 is 15 amino acids. Deletions cut 2 bases from V and 0 bases from J, with 12 bases between. Germline loops: CDR1 SGHRS, CDR2 YFSETQ. CDR3 residues: CASSLSDSYSYEQYF. The CDR3 coding sequence is TGCGCCAGCAGCTTATCCGACAGTTACTCCTACGAGCAGTACTTC.

The chain has TRBV11-2 and TRBJ1-5; D not resolved. This CDR3 is 13 amino acids long. Deletions cut 2 bases from V and 8 bases from J, with 10 bases between. The germline V gene encodes CDR1 SGHAT and CDR2 FQNNGV. The CDR3 loop is CASSLWSGEPQHF. The CDR3 bases are TGTGCCAGCAGCTTATGGAGCGGGGAGCCCCAGCATTTT.

The sample holds a few counts of this clonotype. The chain has TRBV4-2 and TRBJ1-1; D remains unclear. The length of the CDR3 is 14 residues. Germline CDR1 LGHNA, CDR2 YNFKEQ. Trimming stripped 1 base from V and 3 bases from J, with 9 bases between. The CDR3 sequence is CASSQAKGDTEAFF. The CDR3 bases are TGTGCCAGCAGCCAAGCCAAAGGCGACACTGAAGCTTTCTTT.

This clonotype was seen more than once but under ten times. The chain links TRBV20-1 to TRBJ2-4; D possibly corresponds to TRBD1 (6 bases). Germline values: CDR1 DFQATT, CDR2 SNEGSKA (reference sequence). The CDR3 is made up of 14 amino acids. V dropped 2 bases and J dropped 1 base, with 9 bases sitting between them. The CDR3 spells CSARQGYAKNIQYF. CDR3 bases: TGCAGTGCTAGACAGGGGTATGCCAAAAACATTCAGTACTTC.

This clonotype was observed many times. The V call is TRBV10-2, the J call TRBJ2-4; TRBD1 matches 7 bases. The ends lost 3 bases at V and 3 bases at J; junction bases unmatched: 11. CDR3 size: 17 residues. Germline CDR1 and CDR2: WSHSY and SAAADI. CDR3 in DNA: TGCGCCAGCAGTGACAGGGGGTCCTCTGGGCTCAAAAACATTCAGTACTTC. It encodes CASSDRGSSGLKNIQYF.

V usage is TRBV18 and J usage is TRBJ1-1, with D perhaps TRBD1 (5 bases). Germline V gene lookup returns CDR1 KGHSH and CDR2 LQKENI. Trimming removed 1 base from V and 4 bases from J, with 19 bases in between. The CDR3 is 17 residues long. CDR3 sequence (DNA): TGTGCCAGCTCACCACAGAGCATGGGGAAGGGGACCACTGAAGCTTTCTTT. Translation: CASSPQSMGKGTTEAFF.

This clonotype was seen a handful of times. The chain is built from TRBV2 and TRBJ1-5, with D possibly TRBD1 on 5 matching bases. The CDR3 length is 13 residues. Germline CDR1 SNHLY, CDR2 FYNNEI. The germline V and J ends were trimmed by 2 bases and 6 bases, with 8 bases remaining between them. This chain's CDR3 is CASSEMTVQPQHF. CDR3 DNA sequence: TGTGCCAGCAGTGAAATGACAGTTCAGCCCCAGCATTTT.

This clonotype was found a few times. The V gene is TRBV6-4, the J gene TRBJ1-1; no firm D call. The V gene lost 4 bases and the J gene lost 1 base, with 10 bases spanning the gap. The CDR3 loop spans 14 amino acids. The V gene's germline CDR1 is MRHNA and CDR2 SNTAGT. The CDR3 is CASSASPGNTEAFF. For the CDR3, the DNA is TGTGCCAGCAGTGCCTCTCCGGGGAACACTGAAGCTTTCTTT.

The chain joins TRBV2 to TRBJ2-2; tentatively, D is TRBD2 (6 bases). Germline assignment: CDR1 SNHLY and CDR2 FYNNEI. Trimming took 9 bases from V and 2 from J, leaving 13 bases between them. The CDR3 has 14 amino acids. CDR3 sequence reads: CASARGGNTGELFF. The CDR3 DNA sequence: TGTGCCAGTGCTCGGGGAGGCAACACCGGGGAGCTGTTTTTT. The variable domain in full, completed from reference TRBV2 and TRBJ2-2, reads EPEVTQTPSHQVTQMGQEVILRCVPISNHLYFYWYRQILGQKVEFLVSFYNNEISEKSEIFDDQFSVERPDGSNFTLKIRSTKLEDSAMYFCASARGGNTGELFFGEGSRLTVL.

This clonotype was counted between two and nine times. V is TRBV9 and J is TRBJ2-5; TRBD2 aligns across 7 bases. The CDR3 consists of 15 residues. Germline V gene lookup returns CDR1 SGDLS and CDR2 YYNGEE. Trimming took 4 bases from V and 5 from J; bases not matched to a gene: 11. The CDR3 DNA follows: TGTGCCAGCAGCCTAAGCCCGGCGGGGGTTGAGACCCAGTACTTC. Its protein is CASSLSPAGVETQYF.

The CDR3 bases are TGTGCCAGCAGGACGGGGGAGGCCTCGAAGCAGTACTTC. This gives the protein CASRTGEASKQYF. The chain uses TRBV6-6 and TRBJ2-7, with D tentatively TRBD2 (6 bases). V was pared by 6 bases and J by 8 bases, with 17 bases between. Germline values: CDR1 MNHNY, CDR2 SVGAGI (reference sequence). The CDR3 loop spans 13 amino acids.

Here the CDR3 reads CASSPRGVGETQYF. For the CDR3, the DNA is TGTGCCAGCAGCCCCCGGGGGGTGGGAGAGACCCAGTACTTC. V and J are TRBV11-2 and TRBJ2-5; 7 bases line up with TRBD2. This CDR3 spans 14 amino acids. Germline CDR1 reads SGHAT; CDR2 reads FQNNGV. Losses at the gene ends were 5 bases for V and 4 bases for J; bases not matched to a gene: 7.

This clonotype was recorded a few times. The chain couples TRBV9 to TRBJ2-3; D is ambiguous. Germline lookup yields CDR1 SGDLS and CDR2 YYNGEE. V lost 0 bases to trimming and J lost 4 bases, with 6 bases between them. The CDR3 consists of 13 residues. The CDR3 nucleotides read TGTGCCAGCAGCGTAGCTCTAGCAGATACGCAGTATTTT. It encodes CASSVALADTQYF.

This clonotype has only a few counts. V usage is TRBV11-2 and J usage is TRBJ1-6; D might be TRBD1 (6 bases). CDR3 length: 15 residues. V lost 6 bases, J lost 9 bases, and 18 bases lay in between. Looked up from germline, CDR1 is SGHAT and CDR2 is FQNNGV. The CDR3 DNA reads TGTGCCAGCAGACTCGGGGGGCCGGCGGGTTCACCCCTCCACTTT. It specifies CASRLGGPAGSPLHF.

This rearrangement joins TRBV11-3 to TRBJ2-7; D not certain. This CDR3 contains 13 residues. V lost 2 bases to trimming and J lost 3 bases, with 8 bases between them. The V gene's germline CDR1 is SGHNT and CDR2 YENEEA. CDR3 residues: CASSLIGGYEQYF. The CDR3 nucleotides read TGTGCCAGCAGCTTAATCGGCGGCTACGAGCAGTACTTC.

The rearrangement links TRBV19 to TRBJ1-2; no definite D call. This CDR3 is 13 amino acids long. V shed 4 bases and J shed 7 bases, with 13 bases lying between them. Germline loops: CDR1 LNHDA, CDR2 SQIVND (reference sequence). CDR3 protein: CASSKRRESGYTF. In DNA form, the CDR3 reads TGTGCCAGTAGTAAGAGAAGGGAGAGTGGCTACACCTTC.

This clonotype was found many times. This chain uses TRBV4-2 with TRBJ2-1; D is unclear. This CDR3 spans 13 amino acids. The germline V gene has CDR1 LGHNA and CDR2 YNFKEQ. Trimming pared 0 bases from V and 8 bases from J, leaving 8 bases between. The CDR3 sequence is CASSQDGDYEQFF. Written as DNA, the CDR3 is TGTGCCAGCAGCCAAGATGGCGACTATGAGCAGTTCTTC.

There are many counts of this clonotype. The genes are TRBV12-3 or TRBV12-4 and TRBJ2-1, with D unclear. Trimming stripped 5 bases from V and 8 bases from J, with 10 bases between. The CDR3 spans 12 residues. This CDR3 reads CASSPLGYEQFF. The CDR3 DNA sequence: TGTGCCAGCAGTCCCTTGGGGTATGAGCAGTTCTTC.

This clonotype has a count of ten or more. This rearrangement joins TRBV7-2 to TRBJ2-7, with D maybe TRBD2 (6 bases). This CDR3 spans 14 amino acids. V was shortened by 6 bases and J by 2 bases, with 14 bases between the two germline ends. Germline CDR1 and CDR2: SGHTA and FQGNSA. The CDR3, as DNA: TGTGCCAGCAGGGAATCGGGGGTAACCTACGAGCAGTACTTC. It is translated as CASRESGVTYEQYF. Using reference TRBV7-2 and TRBJ2-7 for the parts outside the CDR3, the full variable domain is GAGVSQSPSNKVTEKGKDVELRCDPISGHTALYWYRQSLGQGLEFLIYFQGNSAPDKSGLPSDRFSAERTGGSVSTLTIQRTQQEDSAVYLCASRESGVTYEQYFGPGTRLTVT.